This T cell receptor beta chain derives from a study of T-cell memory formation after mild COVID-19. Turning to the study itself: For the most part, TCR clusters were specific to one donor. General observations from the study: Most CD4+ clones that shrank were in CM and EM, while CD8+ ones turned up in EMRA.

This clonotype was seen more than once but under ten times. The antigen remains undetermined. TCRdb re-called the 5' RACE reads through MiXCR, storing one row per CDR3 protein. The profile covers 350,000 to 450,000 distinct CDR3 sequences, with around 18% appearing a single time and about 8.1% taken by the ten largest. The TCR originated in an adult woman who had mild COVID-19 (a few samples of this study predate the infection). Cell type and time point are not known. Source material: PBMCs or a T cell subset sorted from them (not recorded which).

The chain's CDR3 is CASSYAPHGEQFF. The CDR3 DNA follows: TGTGCCAGCAGTTACGCCCCTCACGGGGAGCAGTTCTTC. The rearrangement links TRBV6-5 to TRBJ2-1; D gene ambiguous. Germline assignment: CDR1 MNHEY and CDR2 SVGAGI. CDR3 size: 13 residues. Trimming left V 2 bases short and J 10 bases short, with 12 bases between.